These T cell receptor beta chains were read from a single sample in a study of T-cell memory formation after mild COVID-19. TCRdb re-derived calls from the 5' RACE reads in MiXCR, one entry per CDR3 protein. Altogether approximately 230,000 distinct CDR3 sequences are present, about a sixth being singletons, with the ten largest covering about 3.5%. Material: PBMCs or a T cell subset sorted from them (not recorded which). These receptors all stem from a man aged 18 to 30 who had mild COVID-19 (a few samples of this study predate the infection). Cell type and time point are not known. Both conserved end residues are part of each CDR3.

TRBV11-1 | CASSLRQGGTDTQYF
TRBV5-1 | CASSQGGLAEQFF
TRBV11-2 | CASSLRWLRESLPGYPYNEQFF
TRBV12-3/TRBV12-4 | CASSLGYDANTGELFF
TRBV20-1 | CSATPSGANVLTF
TRBV29-1 | CSVGPGLGGIFEQFF
TRBV7-2 | CASSRRGVRSSYNEQFF
TRBV4-2 | CASSQDGPNTEAFF
TRBV15 | CATSRGVTEITDTQYF
TRBV7-9 | CAAGGGPLMADTQYF
TRBV7-2 | CASTYAPGLVKETQYF
TRBV6-5 | CASSPLRTSSYNEQFF
TRBV28 | CASSLEGLWYGYTF
TRBV12-3/TRBV12-4 | CASSYQGNNSPLHF
TRBV5-1 | CASSLTANSGNTIYF
TRBV4-3 | CASSQDGAVNTEAFF
TRBV3-1 | CASSQLGTDTQYF
TRBV11-3 | CASSLSVQGNTEAFF
TRBV28 | CASRAQGANQPQHF
TRBV5-1 | CASSERVLETQYF
TRBV10-3 | CAISGGQRLEAFF
TRBV7-2 | CASSLFRQDNYGYTF
TRBV20-1 | CSAVGNQPQHF
TRBV6-5 | CASTLAQGVGYGYTF